Each of the 31 T cell receptor beta chains below was sequenced from the same sample in a study of blood T cell repertoires in COVID-19. The assay was immunoSEQ multiplex PCR, and TCRdb's table has in-frame clones only and misses some. The sample gives some 24,000 clones, roughly nine tenths of which show up once; around 9.7% is in the top ten. Specimen: peripheral blood. The receptors shown here come from a man between 65 and 85 years old with acute or convalescent COVID-19.

This clone was seen a single time. Here the CDR3 DNA reads TGTGCCAGCAGCTTAGTGCGGGGAACGTGGGGCTACAATGAGCAGTTCTTC. Encoded protein: CASSLVRGTWGYNEQFF. The rearrangement links TRBV7-2 to TRBJ2-1; perhaps TRBD2 as D (6 bases). Germline CDR1 SGHTA, CDR2 FQGNSA. V lost 1 base and J lost 3, with 16 bases in between. This CDR3 is 17 amino acids long.

The chain uses TRBV2 and TRBJ1-2; perhaps TRBD1 as D (6 bases). The CDR3 is 14 amino acids. The germline V gene encodes CDR1 SNHLY and CDR2 FYNNEI. V lost 2 bases and J lost 8, with 15 bases in between. The CDR3 bases are TGTGCCAGCAGTGAAACAAGGGACACTCAAGGCTACACCTTC. This codes for CASSETRDTQGYTF.

J is TRBJ2-3 and V is TRBV19, with 8 bases fitting TRBD2. The CDR3 runs to 15 residues. The V and J ends lost 5 bases and 0 bases, in that order; junction bases with no gene match: 4. CDR1 and CDR2 from the germline V gene are LNHDA and SQIVND (reference sequence). In nucleotides, the CDR3 is TGTGCCAGTAGTGCCACTAGCGGAAGCACAGATACGCAGTATTTT. This gives the protein CASSATSGSTDTQYF.

V usage is TRBV25-1 and J usage is TRBJ1-1; a possible D gene is TRBD1 (6 bases). CDR1 and CDR2 (germline): MGHDK, SYGVNS. The ends were cut back, 1 base at V and 0 bases at J, with 12 bases in the middle. This CDR3 comprises 16 residues. This CDR3 reads CASSELGTGMNTEAFF. The CDR3, as DNA: TGTGCCAGCAGTGAATTAGGCACAGGGATGAACACTGAAGCTTTCTTT.

The chain links TRBV10-3 to TRBJ1-3, with D possibly matching TRBD1 (6 bases). Germline V gene sequence: CDR1 ENHRY, CDR2 SYGVKD. The ends were cut back, 6 bases at V and 0 bases at J, with 15 bases in the middle. The length of the CDR3 is 16 residues. The CDR3: CAIRNPKDSSGNTIYF. The DNA for the CDR3 is TGTGCCATCAGAAACCCAAAGGACAGCTCTGGAAACACCATATATTTT.

The V call is TRBV11-1, the J call TRBJ2-3, with D hard to call. Germline V gene data show CDR1 as SGHAT and CDR2 as FQDESV (reference sequence). Trimming stripped 0 bases from V and 7 bases from J, with 14 bases between. The CDR3 runs 15 residues. The CDR3: CASSLAGTGSYTQYF. The CDR3, as DNA: TGTGCCAGCAGCTTAGCGGGTACGGGTTCGTATACGCAGTATTTT.

V is TRBV9 and J is TRBJ2-3; 7 bases fit TRBD2. The J segment lost 0 bases and the V segment lost 5 bases, leaving 6 bases of the junction unmatched. Germline V lookup: CDR1 SGDLS, CDR2 YYNGEE. The CDR3 sequence is 15 residues long. The CDR3 DNA sequence: TGTGCCAGCAGTTTGCGGGGGTTTAGCACAGATACGCAGTATTTT. It yields the protein CASSLRGFSTDTQYF.

The chain combines TRBV27 with TRBJ2-2, with a possible D match to TRBD1 (5 bases). The germline V gene encodes CDR1 MNHEY and CDR2 SMNVEV (reference sequence). Trimming stripped 3 bases from V and 6 bases from J, with 5 bases between. CDR3 length: 12 amino acids. The CDR3 DNA follows: TGTGCCAGCAGTTTCAGGGCCGGGGAGCTGTTTTTT. This sequence encodes CASSFRAGELFF.

This chain uses TRBV25-1 with TRBJ1-5; 7 bases agree with TRBD1. The junction had 1 base not matched to a gene; V was cut back by 4 bases and J by 1 base. The CDR3 spans 14 residues. The germline V gene encodes CDR1 MGHDK and CDR2 SYGVNS. CDR3 protein: CASSVTGSNQPQHF. The DNA for the CDR3 is TGTGCCAGCAGTGTGACAGGGAGCAATCAGCCCCAGCATTTT.

The chain employs TRBV7-7 and TRBJ2-7; TRBD1 aligns across 8 bases. Trimming cost V 5 bases and J 3 bases; bases outside gene matches: 6. Germline CDR1 and CDR2: SSHAT and FNYEAQ (reference sequence). This CDR3 is built from 14 residues. In DNA, the CDR3 is TGTGCCAGCAGCCCCGGACAGGGTAACTACGAGCAGTACTTC. Translated, it gives CASSPGQGNYEQYF. The entire variable domain, with the rest obtained from reference TRBV7-7 and TRBJ2-7, is as follows: GAGVSQSPRYKVTKRGQDVTLRCDPISSHATLYWYQQALGQGPEFLTYFNYEAQPDKSGLPSDRFSAERPEGSISTLTIQRTEQRDSAMYRCASSPGQGNYEQYFGPGTRLTVT.

CDR3 DNA: TGTGCCAGCAGTGAAGCGGACAGAACTAACTATGGCTACACCTTC. Translated, it gives CASSEADRTNYGYTF. The chain has TRBV2 and TRBJ1-2; TRBD1 might be the D (6 bases). Germline CDR1 and CDR2: SNHLY and FYNNEI. The length of the CDR3 is 15 residues. Between the trimmed V and J ends, which lost 0 bases and 0 bases, there was a span of 8 bases.

The rearrangement links TRBV10-2 to TRBJ2-7, with no clear D. V gave up 11 bases and J gave up 0 bases, with 14 bases separating them. CDR1 and CDR2 (germline): WSHSY, SAAADI. The CDR3 runs to 13 residues. The CDR3 sequence: CAAGRLLSYEQYF. DNA for the CDR3: TGCGCCGCTGGCAGGTTACTCTCCTACGAGCAGTACTTC.

The chain uses TRBV4-1 and TRBJ1-2; D call uncertain. CDR3 length equals 14 residues. Trimming took off 3 bases at V and 2 bases at J, with 10 bases between the two ends. The V gene's germline CDR1 is MGHRA and CDR2 YSYEKL. For the CDR3, the DNA is TGCGCCAGCAGCCATGTCGGCGGGAACTATGGCTACACCTTC. This sequence encodes CASSHVGGNYGYTF.

The chain links TRBV5-1 to TRBJ1-1, with a tentative D call TRBD1 (6 bases). This CDR3 is built from 15 residues. Germline V CDR1 and CDR2: SGHRS, YFSETQ. The V end was cut by 4 bases, the J end by 6 bases, with 19 bases between. The CDR3 DNA follows: TGCGCCAGCAGCCCAATAGTGGGGGGGGCAGCTGAAGCTTTCTTT. The encoded protein is CASSPIVGGAAEAFF.

This clone was recorded once. This chain uses TRBV2 with TRBJ2-3, with 8 bases identical to TRBD2. Germline V CDR1 and CDR2: SNHLY, FYNNEI. After removal of 7 bases from V and 6 bases from J, the junction contained 6 bases not matched to a gene. The CDR3 sequence is 13 residues long. The CDR3 loop reads CASTGGRRDTQYF. CDR3 coding DNA: TGTGCCAGCACGGGGGGGCGCAGGGATACGCAGTATTTT.

The chain has TRBV3-1 (or the pseudogene TRBV3-2) and TRBJ2-5; 7 bases are a match to TRBD2. Per germline, CDR1 LGHDT and CDR2 YNNKEL (reference sequence). The CDR3 totals 15 residues. J gave up 7 bases and V 5 bases, and 13 bases lay outside the gene matches. This chain's CDR3 is CASSNTWGGRVTQYF. The CDR3 DNA is TGTGCCAGCAGCAACACATGGGGGGGAAGGGTGACCCAGTACTTC.

This chain uses TRBV19 with TRBJ2-1; 14 bases fit TRBD2. CDR1 and CDR2 (germline): LNHDA, SQIVND (reference sequence). The V segment lost 4 bases and the J segment 7 bases; nucleotides outside the gene matches: 12. The CDR3 extends over 18 amino acids. CDR3 protein: CASSTQGAGTSGGNEQFF. In DNA, the CDR3 is TGTGCCAGTAGTACTCAAGGCGCCGGGACTAGCGGGGGAAATGAGCAGTTCTTC.

The rearrangement uses TRBV5-4 and TRBJ2-5, with a possible D match to TRBD1 (5 bases). Germline loops: CDR1 SGHNT, CDR2 YYREEE (reference sequence). V was pared by 2 bases and J by 3 bases, with 8 bases between. The CDR3 totals 13 residues. CDR3 in DNA: TGTGCCAGCAGCTTAGGGGCGGAAGAGACCCAGTACTTC. Its translation: CASSLGAEETQYF.

This clone was recorded only once. The chain combines TRBV7-2 with TRBJ2-1; 7 bases align to TRBD2. In germline, CDR1 is SGHTA, CDR2 FQGNSA. This CDR3 has 16 amino acids. The junction had 7 bases not matched to a gene; V was cut back by 5 bases and J by 0 bases. CDR3 DNA: TGTGCCAGCAGCCGGGACTATTCCTCCTCCTACAATGAGCAGTTCTTC. This codes for CASSRDYSSSYNEQFF.

The J gene is TRBJ2-1, the V gene TRBV9; D is unresolved. Germline-derived CDR1 and CDR2 are SGDLS and YYNGEE. This CDR3 spans 13 amino acids. The V gene lost 2 bases and the J gene lost 8 bases, with 11 bases spanning the gap. DNA for the CDR3: TGTGCCAGCAGCGTTGATCTATTCGATGAGCAGTTCTTC. Translation: CASSVDLFDEQFF.

CDR3 region: CASSFEGTGGADTQYF. DNA for the CDR3: TGTGCCAGCAGTTTTGAGGGGACAGGGGGTGCAGATACGCAGTATTTT. This chain uses TRBV27 with TRBJ2-3; 11 bases agree with TRBD1. There are 16 residues in the CDR3. The trim removed 3 bases at V and 4 bases at J, leaving 6 bases unmatched. Germline CDR1 reads MNHEY; CDR2 reads SMNVEV (reference sequence).

This clone was counted between two and nine times. The chain carries TRBV29-1 and TRBJ2-7, with 9 bases lining up with TRBD1. CDR1 SQVTM and CDR2 ANQGSEA come from the germline V gene. J gave up 4 bases and V 8 bases, and 12 bases lay outside the gene matches. The CDR3 is made up of 14 amino acids. CDR3 in amino acids: CSSEPGQGGYEQYF. The CDR3 nucleotides are TGCAGCTCCGAACCGGGACAGGGCGGGTACGAGCAGTACTTC.

This clone appeared a single time. The genes are TRBV24-1 and TRBJ1-2, with D perhaps TRBD1 (6 bases). The V gene's germline CDR1 is KGHDR and CDR2 SFDVKD. The CDR3 contains 14 residues. V was shortened by 9 bases and J by 7 bases, with 20 bases between the two germline ends. In nucleotides, the CDR3 is TGTGCCACCGCCTCAACAGGGAGTTTGTCTGGCTACACCTTC. It codes for CATASTGSLSGYTF.

This clone was recorded a few times. The DNA of the CDR3 is TGTGCCAGCAGTGAAGTAGGACAAGCCAACACCATATATTTT. It is translated as CASSEVGQANTIYF. The V call is TRBV2, the J call TRBJ1-3, with a tentative D call TRBD1 (5 bases). V lost 1 base to trimming and J lost 7 bases, with 11 bases between them. The CDR3 runs to 14 residues. CDR1 and CDR2 from the germline V gene are SNHLY and FYNNEI.

V is TRBV6-1 and J is TRBJ2-1, with TRBD2 as a possible D gene (6 bases). The germline V gene has CDR1 MNHNS and CDR2 SASEGT. Trimming shortened V by 2 bases and J by 4 bases, and 18 bases separated the two germline ends. This CDR3 has 17 residues. The CDR3 is CASSEPGDPTLYNEQFF. CDR3 coding DNA: TGTGCCAGCAGTGAACCGGGGGACCCAACTTTATACAATGAGCAGTTCTTC.

The chain carries TRBV24-1 and TRBJ2-1, with D possibly TRBD1 on 5 matching bases. Trimming removed 5 bases from V and 1 base from J, with 8 bases in between. The germline V gene encodes CDR1 KGHDR and CDR2 SFDVKD. The CDR3 covers 14 residues. The CDR3 here is CATSAPGSYNEQFF. The CDR3 DNA is TGTGCCACCAGTGCCCCAGGGTCCTACAATGAGCAGTTCTTC.

The chain carries TRBV6-5 and TRBJ2-1, with a weak D call TRBD1 (6 bases). Germline CDR1 is MNHEY and CDR2 is SVGAGI. The CDR3 extends over 15 amino acids. Trimming removed 5 bases from V and 4 bases from J, with 15 bases in between. The CDR3 nucleotides are TGTGCCAGCAGTATTGGACAGTTTACTTACAATGAGCAGTTCTTC. The encoded protein is CASSIGQFTYNEQFF.

The J gene is TRBJ2-5, the V gene TRBV19; 7 bases fit TRBD1. The CDR3 extends over 14 amino acids. The V and J ends lost 6 bases and 5 bases, in that order; junction bases with no gene match: 9. Germline assignment: CDR1 LNHDA and CDR2 SQIVND (reference sequence). The CDR3: CASSPTGRGETQYF. The CDR3 DNA sequence: TGTGCCAGTAGCCCGACAGGGCGAGGGGAGACCCAGTACTTC.

This sequence joins TRBV6-5 and TRBJ2-2; the match to TRBD1 covers 7 bases. The CDR3 is 14 residues long. Germline values: CDR1 MNHEY, CDR2 SVGAGI. Unmatched junction bases numbered 7, after V lost 5 bases and J lost 7 bases. CDR3 sequence reads: CASSLRQGDGELFF. DNA for the CDR3: TGTGCCAGCAGTCTCCGACAGGGTGACGGGGAGCTGTTTTTT.

J is TRBJ2-1 and V is TRBV27, with a weak D call TRBD2 (5 bases). The CDR3 totals 14 residues. CDR1 and CDR2 (germline): MNHEY, SMNVEV (reference sequence). V was pared by 2 bases and J by 3 bases, with 8 bases between. The CDR3 DNA reads as TGTGCCAGCAGTTTAGCGGGTGACTACAATGAGCAGTTCTTC. It is translated as CASSLAGDYNEQFF.

The chain couples TRBV6-5 to TRBJ1-5; 8 bases map to TRBD1. V lost 6 bases, J lost 3 bases, and 4 bases stayed unmatched. Per germline, CDR1 MNHEY and CDR2 SVGAGI. This CDR3 is built from 14 residues. CDR3 residues: CASSPGGFNQPQHF. The CDR3 DNA reads TGTGCCAGCAGCCCAGGGGGCTTCAATCAGCCCCAGCATTTT.